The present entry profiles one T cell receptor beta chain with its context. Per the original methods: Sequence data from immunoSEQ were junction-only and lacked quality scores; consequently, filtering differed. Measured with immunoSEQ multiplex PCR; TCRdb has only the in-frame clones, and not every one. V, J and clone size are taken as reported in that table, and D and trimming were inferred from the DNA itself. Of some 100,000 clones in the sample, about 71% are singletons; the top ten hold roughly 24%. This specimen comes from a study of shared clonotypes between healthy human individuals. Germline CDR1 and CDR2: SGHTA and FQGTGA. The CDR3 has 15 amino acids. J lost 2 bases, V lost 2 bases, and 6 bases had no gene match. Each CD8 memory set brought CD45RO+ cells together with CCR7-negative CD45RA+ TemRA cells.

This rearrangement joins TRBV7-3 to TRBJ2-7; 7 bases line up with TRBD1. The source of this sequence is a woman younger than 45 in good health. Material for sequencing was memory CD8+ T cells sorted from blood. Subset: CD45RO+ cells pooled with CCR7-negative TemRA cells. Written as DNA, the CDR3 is TGTGCCAGCAGCTTACCCGGGACAGAGACCTACGAGCAGTACTTC. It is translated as CASSLPGTETYEQYF.